These 17 T cell receptor beta chains originate from one sample sequenced in a study of T-cell memory formation after mild COVID-19. TCRdb itself ran the 5' RACE reads through MiXCR, one entry per CDR3 protein. The repertoire has around 340,000 distinct CDR3 sequences, roughly 13% of them found once; the top ten carry 22%. Sequencing input: PBMCs or a T cell subset sorted from them (not recorded which). The source of these receptors is a man younger than 30 who had mild COVID-19 (a few samples of this study predate the infection). Cell type and time point are not known.

This clonotype came up a few times. The genes are TRBV19 and TRBJ2-7, with TRBD2 matching over 8 bases. Germline V gene sequence: CDR1 LNHDA, CDR2 SQIVND (reference sequence). The length of the CDR3 is 13 residues. Germline trimming cut 4 bases from V and 6 bases from J; bases unmatched to any gene: 5. The CDR3 DNA sequence: TGTGCCAGTAGTACAGTAGCGGGGCGCGAGCAGTACTTC. Translating it yields CASSTVAGREQYF.

The chain employs TRBV4-1 and TRBJ1-1; D gene uncertain. This CDR3 comprises 13 residues. Germline-derived CDR1 and CDR2 are MGHRA and YSYEKL. V was cut by 2 bases and J by 10 bases, with 14 bases left in between. CDR3 sequence: CASSQRLGWGAFF. The CDR3 DNA is TGCGCCAGCAGCCAAAGGTTGGGATGGGGAGCTTTCTTT.

This clonotype was seen a handful of times. The chain combines TRBV7-8 with TRBJ2-5; TRBD2 is a possible D gene (6 bases). The CDR3 runs to 16 residues. Germline assignment: CDR1 SGHVS and CDR2 FQNEAQ. The ends were cut back, 4 bases at V and 5 bases at J, with 20 bases in the middle. CDR3 in amino acids: CASSSWASGSGETQYF. For the CDR3, the DNA is TGTGCCAGCAGCTCCTGGGCCTCGGGGAGCGGGGAGACCCAGTACTTC. Variable domain in full (rest from reference TRBV7-8 and TRBJ2-5): GAGVSQSPRYKVAKRGQDVALRCDPISGHVSLFWYQQALGQGPEFLTYFQNEAQLDKSGLPSDRFFAERPEGSVSTLKIQRTQQEDSAVYLCASSSWASGSGETQYFGPGTRLLVL.

This clonotype has just a few counts. The chain carries TRBV6-5 and TRBJ2-1; possible D gene TRBD1, 5 bases. Trimming cost V 5 bases and J 0 bases, with 17 bases left between them. The CDR3 is 17 residues long. Germline loops: CDR1 MNHEY, CDR2 SVGAGI. As DNA, the CDR3 is TGTGCCAGCAGTGAAACCGTCCGACAGTTCTCCTACAATGAGCAGTTCTTC. Protein sequence: CASSETVRQFSYNEQFF.

The chain carries TRBV12-5 and TRBJ2-5; D is ambiguous. Between the trimmed V and J ends, which lost 1 base and 5 bases, there was a span of 14 bases. The CDR3 has 15 residues. Germline lookup yields CDR1 LGHNT and CDR2 FRNRAP. The CDR3 DNA is TGTGCTAGTGGTTTGGCTACAGTGGGGTTGGAGACCCAGTACTTC. Amino acids: CASGLATVGLETQYF.

V and J are TRBV28 and TRBJ2-4; tentative D call: TRBD1 (8 bases). Germline V gene sequence: CDR1 MDHEN, CDR2 SYDVKM. This CDR3 contains 17 residues. V lost 3 bases and J lost 2, with 17 bases in between. In DNA, the CDR3 is TGTGCCAGCAGTTTTCTCCCACAGGGGGGGACCAAAAACATTCAGTACTTC. This translates into CASSFLPQGGTKNIQYF.

This clonotype was counted ten times or more. The chain is built from TRBV5-1 and TRBJ2-3; D is unclear. With 2 bases removed from V and 4 bases from J, the gap between germline ends came to 14 bases. The length of the CDR3 is 15 residues. Germline V gene data show CDR1 as SGHRS and CDR2 as YFSETQ. The CDR3: CASSFLGNRADTQYF. In DNA form, the CDR3 reads TGCGCCAGCAGCTTTTTGGGGAATCGGGCAGATACGCAGTATTTT.

This clonotype was seen only a few times. The rearrangement joins TRBV5-1 to TRBJ2-5; the D gene is possibly TRBD2 (6 bases). This CDR3 has 13 residues. The V and J ends lost 3 bases and 3 bases respectively, with 9 bases between them. Germline-derived CDR1 and CDR2 are SGHRS and YFSETQ. In DNA, the CDR3 is TGCGCCAGCAGCTCCGGAGGGAAAGAGACCCAGTACTTC. This encodes CASSSGGKETQYF.

This clonotype showed up many times. This sequence joins TRBV4-2 and TRBJ2-3; 8 bases match TRBD2. Per the germline V gene, CDR1 is LGHNA and CDR2 is YNFKEQ. The CDR3 has 18 amino acids. V trimming: 0 bases; J trimming: 7 bases; junction bases outside the gene matches: 15. The CDR3 DNA reads TGTGCCAGCAGCCAAGAATGGCGCTCCCGGGCGGGGGGCTATACGCAGTATTTT. Translating gives CASSQEWRSRAGGYTQYF.

This sequence joins TRBV19 and TRBJ2-1; the match to TRBD2 covers 9 bases. Looked up from germline, CDR1 is LNHDA and CDR2 is SQIVND (reference sequence). The J segment lost 5 bases and the V segment lost 2 bases, leaving 7 bases of the junction unmatched. The CDR3 loop spans 16 amino acids. In DNA form, the CDR3 reads TGTGCCAGTAGTATACTTCGACTAGCGGAGGACAATGAGCAGTTCTTC. Its translation: CASSILRLAEDNEQFF.

This clonotype came up many times. The J gene is TRBJ1-1, the V gene TRBV20-1; D might be TRBD1 (6 bases). Germline V CDR1 and CDR2: DFQATT, SNEGSKA (reference sequence). The CDR3 loop spans 13 amino acids. Trimming stripped 6 bases from V and 5 bases from J, with 16 bases between. For the CDR3, the DNA is TGCAGTGCCCCAACAGGGTCATCTACTGAAGCTTTCTTT. Encoded protein: CSAPTGSSTEAFF.

This clonotype was seen more than once but under ten times. V is TRBV6-5 and J is TRBJ1-1; tentative D call: TRBD1 (5 bases). V gave up 0 bases and J gave up 4 bases, with 15 bases separating them. CDR3 length equals 16 residues. CDR1 is MNHEY, CDR2 SVGAGI, per germline. The CDR3 DNA sequence: TGTGCCAGCAGTTACTCCGCCGGGGCTATTGGCACTGAAGCTTTCTTT. As protein: CASSYSAGAIGTEAFF.

V is TRBV12-3 or TRBV12-4 and J is TRBJ1-1; D uncertain. The CDR3 loop spans 13 amino acids. Trimming cost V 5 bases and J 1 base, with 8 bases left between them. For the CDR3, the DNA is TGTGCCAGCAGTCCGTATTCGAACACTGAAGCTTTCTTT. Its translation: CASSPYSNTEAFF.

This chain uses TRBV20-1 with TRBJ2-5; D is uncertain. Trimming shortened V by 0 bases and J by 2 bases, and 7 bases separated the two germline ends. The germline CDR1 and CDR2 sequences are DFQATT and SNEGSKA (reference sequence). The CDR3 is 13 amino acids. The chain's CDR3 is CSARDPQQETQYF. The CDR3 DNA reads TGCAGTGCTAGAGATCCACAGCAAGAGACCCAGTACTTC.

This clonotype was found a few times. This rearrangement joins TRBV28 to TRBJ2-6, with D unresolved. The germline V gene has CDR1 MDHEN and CDR2 SYDVKM. The V gene lost 6 bases and the J gene lost 4 bases, with 16 bases spanning the gap. This CDR3 spans 16 amino acids. The CDR3 DNA reads TGTGCCAGCAGCACTGGCCTGACGGGCGGGGCCAACGTCCTGACTTTC. Translation gives CASSTGLTGGANVLTF.

The chain is built from TRBV6-2 or TRBV6-3 and TRBJ2-7; the D is unclear. This CDR3 has 12 residues. V shed 6 bases and J shed 6 bases, with 12 bases lying between them. Germline-derived CDR1 and CDR2 are MNHEY and SVGEGT. Written as DNA, the CDR3 is TGTGCCAGCAGGAGGTTGAGCCTCGAGCAGTACTTC. It is translated as CASRRLSLEQYF.

The chain links TRBV12-5 to TRBJ2-3, with unresolved D. Germline CDR1 and CDR2: LGHNT and FRNRAP. CDR3 length equals 15 residues. V shed 4 bases and J shed 0 bases, with 11 bases lying between them. The CDR3 loop reads CASGSGKTSTDTQYF. CDR3 coding DNA: TGTGCTAGTGGTTCCGGAAAGACCAGCACAGATACGCAGTATTTT.